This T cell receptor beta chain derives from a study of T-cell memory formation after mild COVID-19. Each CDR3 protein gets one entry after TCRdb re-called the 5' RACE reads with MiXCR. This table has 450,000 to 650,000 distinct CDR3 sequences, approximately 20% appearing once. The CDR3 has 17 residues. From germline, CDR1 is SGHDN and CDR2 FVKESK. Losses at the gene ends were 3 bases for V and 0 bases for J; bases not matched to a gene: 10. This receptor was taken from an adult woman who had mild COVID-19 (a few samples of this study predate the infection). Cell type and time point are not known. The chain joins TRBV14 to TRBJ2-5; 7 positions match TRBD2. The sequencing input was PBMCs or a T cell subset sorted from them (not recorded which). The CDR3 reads CASSHSMWRENQETQYF. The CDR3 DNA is TGTGCCAGCAGCCATTCGATGTGGCGGGAGAACCAAGAGACCCAGTACTTC.